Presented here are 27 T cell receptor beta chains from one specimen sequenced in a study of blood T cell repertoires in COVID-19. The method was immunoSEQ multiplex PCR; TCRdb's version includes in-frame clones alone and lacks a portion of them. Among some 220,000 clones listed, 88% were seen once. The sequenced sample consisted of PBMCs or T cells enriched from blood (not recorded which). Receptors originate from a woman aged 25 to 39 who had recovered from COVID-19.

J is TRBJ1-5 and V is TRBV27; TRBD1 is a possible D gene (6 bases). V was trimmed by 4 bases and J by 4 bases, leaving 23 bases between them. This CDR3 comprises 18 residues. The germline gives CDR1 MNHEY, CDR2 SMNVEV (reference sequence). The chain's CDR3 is CASSSKPGRGFSNQPQHF. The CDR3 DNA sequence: TGTGCCAGCAGTTCAAAACCCGGGAGGGGGTTTAGTAATCAGCCCCAGCATTTT.

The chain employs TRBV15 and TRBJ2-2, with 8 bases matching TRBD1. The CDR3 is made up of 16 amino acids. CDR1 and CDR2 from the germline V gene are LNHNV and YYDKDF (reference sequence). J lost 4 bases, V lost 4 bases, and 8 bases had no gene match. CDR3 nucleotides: TGTGCCACCAGCACCCGGACAGGGTCGGCCACCGGGGAGCTGTTTTTT. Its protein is CATSTRTGSATGELFF.

Here the CDR3 DNA reads TGCGCCAGCAGCCACCGAGAAAGGGGTGACGGCTACACCTTC. It codes for CASSHRERGDGYTF. The chain has TRBV4-1 and TRBJ1-2, with D maybe TRBD1 (5 bases). The CDR3 is 14 residues long. V lost 3 bases and J lost 8, with 16 bases in between. Germline CDR1 and CDR2: MGHRA and YSYEKL.

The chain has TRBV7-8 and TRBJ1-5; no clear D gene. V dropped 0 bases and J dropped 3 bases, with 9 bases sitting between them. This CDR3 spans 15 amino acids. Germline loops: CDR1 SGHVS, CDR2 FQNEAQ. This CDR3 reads CASSLARRYNQPQHF. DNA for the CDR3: TGTGCCAGCAGCTTAGCGCGGAGGTACAATCAGCCCCAGCATTTT.

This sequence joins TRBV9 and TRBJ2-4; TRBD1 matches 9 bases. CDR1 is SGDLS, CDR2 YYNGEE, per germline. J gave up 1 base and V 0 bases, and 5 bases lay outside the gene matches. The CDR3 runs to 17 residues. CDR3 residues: CASSVGTGDLAKNIQYF. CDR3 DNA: TGTGCCAGCAGCGTAGGGACAGGGGATTTGGCCAAAAACATTCAGTACTTC. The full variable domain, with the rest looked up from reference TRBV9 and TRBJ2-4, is DSGVTQTPKHLITATGQRVTLRCSPRSGDLSVYWYQQSLDQGLQFLIQYYNGEERAKGNILERFSAQQFPDLHSELNLSSLELGDSALYFCASSVGTGDLAKNIQYFGAGTRLSVL.

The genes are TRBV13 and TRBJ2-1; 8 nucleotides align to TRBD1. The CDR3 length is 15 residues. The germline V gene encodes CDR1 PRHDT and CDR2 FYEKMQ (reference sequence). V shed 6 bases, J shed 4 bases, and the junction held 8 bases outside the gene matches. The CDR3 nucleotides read TGTGCCAGCAGATCCGCGGGACAGGATTACAATGAGCAGTTCTTC. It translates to CASRSAGQDYNEQFF. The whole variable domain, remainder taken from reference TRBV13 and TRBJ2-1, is AAGVIQSPRHLIKEKRETATLKCYPIPRHDTVYWYQQGPGQDPQFLISFYEKMQSDKGSIPDRFSAQQFSDYHSELNMSSLELGDSALYFCASRSAGQDYNEQFFGPGTRLTVL.

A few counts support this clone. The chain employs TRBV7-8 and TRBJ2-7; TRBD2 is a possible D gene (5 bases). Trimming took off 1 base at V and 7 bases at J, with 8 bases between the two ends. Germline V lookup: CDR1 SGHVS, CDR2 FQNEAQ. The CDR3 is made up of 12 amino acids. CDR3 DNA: TGTGCCAGCAGCTTAGTGTCGGGAGAGCAGTACTTC. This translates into CASSLVSGEQYF.

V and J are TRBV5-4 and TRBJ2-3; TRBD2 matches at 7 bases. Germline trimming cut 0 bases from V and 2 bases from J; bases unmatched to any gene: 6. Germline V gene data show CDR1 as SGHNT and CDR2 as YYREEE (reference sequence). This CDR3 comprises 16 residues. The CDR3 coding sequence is TGTGCCAGCAGCTTGGCCCGGGGGGAAGACACAGATACGCAGTATTTT. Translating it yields CASSLARGEDTDTQYF.

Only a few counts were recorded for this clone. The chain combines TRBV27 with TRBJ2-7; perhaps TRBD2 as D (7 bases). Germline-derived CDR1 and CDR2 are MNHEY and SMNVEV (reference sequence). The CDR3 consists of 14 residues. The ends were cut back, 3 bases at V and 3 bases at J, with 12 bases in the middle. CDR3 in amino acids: CASSFEGGDYEQYF. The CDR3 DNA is TGTGCCAGCAGTTTCGAGGGGGGGGACTACGAGCAGTACTTC.

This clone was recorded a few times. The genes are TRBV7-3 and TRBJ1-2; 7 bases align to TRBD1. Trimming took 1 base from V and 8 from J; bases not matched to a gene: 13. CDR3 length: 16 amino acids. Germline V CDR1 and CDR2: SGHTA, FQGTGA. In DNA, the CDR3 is TGTGCCAGCAGCTTAATGAATCGGGACAGAAGGGAGGGCTACACCTTC. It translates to CASSLMNRDRREGYTF.

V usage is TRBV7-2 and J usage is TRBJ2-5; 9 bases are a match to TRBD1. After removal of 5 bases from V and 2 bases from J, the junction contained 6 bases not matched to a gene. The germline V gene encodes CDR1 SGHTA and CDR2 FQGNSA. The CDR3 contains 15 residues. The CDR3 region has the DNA TGTGCCAGCAGCCCAGACAGGGGGAGGCAAGAGACCCAGTACTTC. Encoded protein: CASSPDRGRQETQYF.

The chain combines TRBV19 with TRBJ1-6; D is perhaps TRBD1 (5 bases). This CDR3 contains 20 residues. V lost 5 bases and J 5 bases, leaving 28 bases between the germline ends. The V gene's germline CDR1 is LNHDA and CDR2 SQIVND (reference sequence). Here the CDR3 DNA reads TGTGCCAGTAGTGGCCCCCGCGAAATGACCCAGGGTCGCAATAATTCACCCCTCCACTTT. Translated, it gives CASSGPREMTQGRNNSPLHF. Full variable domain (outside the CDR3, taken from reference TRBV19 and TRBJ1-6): DGGITQSPKYLFRKEGQNVTLSCEQNLNHDAMYWYRQDPGQGLRLIYYSQIVNDFQKGDIAEGYSVSREKKESFPLTVTSAQKNPTAFYLCASSGPREMTQGRNNSPLHFGNGTRLTVT.

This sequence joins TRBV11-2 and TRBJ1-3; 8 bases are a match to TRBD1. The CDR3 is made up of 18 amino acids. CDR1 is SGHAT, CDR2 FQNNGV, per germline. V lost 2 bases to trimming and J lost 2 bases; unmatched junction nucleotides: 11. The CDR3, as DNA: TGTGCCAGCAGCTTAATGACCGTGACAGGGGTCCCTGGAAACACCATATATTTT. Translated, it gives CASSLMTVTGVPGNTIYF.

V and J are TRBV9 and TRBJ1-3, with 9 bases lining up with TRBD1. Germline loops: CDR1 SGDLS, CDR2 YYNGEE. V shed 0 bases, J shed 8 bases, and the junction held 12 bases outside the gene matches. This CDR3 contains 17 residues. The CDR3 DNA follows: TGTGCCAGCAGCGTAGCTTCGGGACAGGGAGAGAGGGACACCATATATTTT. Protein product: CASSVASGQGERDTIYF.

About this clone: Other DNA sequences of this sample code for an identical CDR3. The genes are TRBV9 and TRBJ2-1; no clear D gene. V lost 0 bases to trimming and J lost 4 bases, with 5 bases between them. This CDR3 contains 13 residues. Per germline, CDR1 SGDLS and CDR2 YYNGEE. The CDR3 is CASSVAGYNEQFF. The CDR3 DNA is TGTGCCAGCAGCGTAGCAGGTTACAATGAGCAGTTCTTC.

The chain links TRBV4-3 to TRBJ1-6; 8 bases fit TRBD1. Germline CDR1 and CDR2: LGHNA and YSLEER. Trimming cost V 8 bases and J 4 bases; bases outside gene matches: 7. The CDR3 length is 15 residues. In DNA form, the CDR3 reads TGCGCCAGCGGCGACAGGGGAAATTATAATTCACCCCTCCACTTT. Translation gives CASGDRGNYNSPLHF.

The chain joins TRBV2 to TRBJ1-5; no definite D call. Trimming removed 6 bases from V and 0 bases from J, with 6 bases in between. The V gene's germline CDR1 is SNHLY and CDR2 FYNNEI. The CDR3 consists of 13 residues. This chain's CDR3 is CASRANSNQPQHF. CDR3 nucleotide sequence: TGTGCCAGCAGGGCCAATAGCAATCAGCCCCAGCATTTT.

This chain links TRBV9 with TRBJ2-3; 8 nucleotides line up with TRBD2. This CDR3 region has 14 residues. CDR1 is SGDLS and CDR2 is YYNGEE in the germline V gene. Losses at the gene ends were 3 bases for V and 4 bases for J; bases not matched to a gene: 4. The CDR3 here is CASSAGGGPDTQYF. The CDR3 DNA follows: TGTGCCAGCAGCGCAGGCGGGGGGCCAGATACGCAGTATTTT.

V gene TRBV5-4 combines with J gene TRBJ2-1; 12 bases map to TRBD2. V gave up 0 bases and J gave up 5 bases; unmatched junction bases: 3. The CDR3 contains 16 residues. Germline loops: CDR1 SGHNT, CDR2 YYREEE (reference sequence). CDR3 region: CASSLDLAGGHNEQFF. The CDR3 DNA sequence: TGTGCCAGCAGCTTGGATCTAGCGGGGGGGCACAATGAGCAGTTCTTC.

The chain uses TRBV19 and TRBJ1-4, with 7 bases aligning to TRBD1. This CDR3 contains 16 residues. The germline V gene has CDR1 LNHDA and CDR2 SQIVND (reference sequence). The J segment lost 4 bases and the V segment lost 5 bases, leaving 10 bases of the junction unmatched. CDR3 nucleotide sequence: TGTGCCAGTAGTCGGGGTTCGGGACAGATTAATGAAAAACTGTTTTTT. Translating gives CASSRGSGQINEKLFF.

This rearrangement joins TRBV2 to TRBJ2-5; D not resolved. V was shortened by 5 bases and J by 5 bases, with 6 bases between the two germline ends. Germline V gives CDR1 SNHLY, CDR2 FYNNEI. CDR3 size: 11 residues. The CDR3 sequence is CASSFGETQYF. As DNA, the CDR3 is TGTGCCAGCAGTTTCGGGGAGACCCAGTACTTC.

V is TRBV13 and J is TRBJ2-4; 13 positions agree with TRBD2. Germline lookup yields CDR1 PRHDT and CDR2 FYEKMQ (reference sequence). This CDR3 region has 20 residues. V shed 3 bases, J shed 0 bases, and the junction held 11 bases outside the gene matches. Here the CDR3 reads CASSFSPGLAGSLAKNIQYF. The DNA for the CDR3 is TGTGCCAGCAGCTTCTCCCCGGGACTAGCGGGGTCTCTAGCCAAAAACATTCAGTACTTC.

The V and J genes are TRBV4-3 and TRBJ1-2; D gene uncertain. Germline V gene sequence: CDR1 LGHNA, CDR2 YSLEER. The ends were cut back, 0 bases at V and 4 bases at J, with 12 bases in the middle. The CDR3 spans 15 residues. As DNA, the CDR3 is TGCGCCAGCAGCCAAGATGGGGAGGTGGGCTATGGCTACACCTTC. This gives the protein CASSQDGEVGYGYTF.

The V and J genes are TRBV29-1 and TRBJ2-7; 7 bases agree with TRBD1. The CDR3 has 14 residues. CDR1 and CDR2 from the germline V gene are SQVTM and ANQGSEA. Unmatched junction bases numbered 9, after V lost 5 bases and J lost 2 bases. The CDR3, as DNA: TGCAGCGTTCCGGGCCAGACAGGGCCCTACGAGCAGTACTTC. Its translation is CSVPGQTGPYEQYF.

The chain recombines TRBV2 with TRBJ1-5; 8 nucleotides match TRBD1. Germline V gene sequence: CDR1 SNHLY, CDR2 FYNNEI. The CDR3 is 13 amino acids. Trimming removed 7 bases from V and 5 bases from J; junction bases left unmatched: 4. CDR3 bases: TGTGCCAGCACCGTGGACAGGGATCAGCCCCAGCATTTT. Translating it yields CASTVDRDQPQHF.

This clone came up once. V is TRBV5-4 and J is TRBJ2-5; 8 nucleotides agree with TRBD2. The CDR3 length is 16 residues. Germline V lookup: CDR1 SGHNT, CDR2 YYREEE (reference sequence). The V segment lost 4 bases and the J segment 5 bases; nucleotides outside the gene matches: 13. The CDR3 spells CASSGGLAREGETQYF. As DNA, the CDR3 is TGTGCCAGCAGCGGTGGACTAGCTAGGGAGGGTGAGACCCAGTACTTC.

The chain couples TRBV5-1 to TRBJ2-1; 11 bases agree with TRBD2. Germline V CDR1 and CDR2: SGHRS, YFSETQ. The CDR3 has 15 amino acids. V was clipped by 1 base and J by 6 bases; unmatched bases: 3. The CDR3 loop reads CASSLSSGGGNEQFF. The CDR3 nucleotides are TGCGCCAGCAGCTTGAGTAGCGGGGGGGGCAATGAGCAGTTCTTC. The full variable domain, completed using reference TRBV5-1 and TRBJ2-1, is KAGVTQTPRYLIKTRGQQVTLSCSPISGHRSVSWYQQTPGQGLQFLFEYFSETQRNKGNFPGRFSGRQFSNSRSEMNVSTLELGDSALYLCASSLSSGGGNEQFFGPGTRLTVL.